A single sample gave rise to the 19 T cell receptor beta chains below, sequenced in a study of T cell responses to AZD1222 COVID-19 vaccine. Method: immunoSEQ multiplex PCR; TCRdb's copy keeps in-frame clones and lacks some. The repertoire holds about 140,000 clones, with roughly 90% as singletons. Sequenced here: peripheral blood, sampled 28 days after the second AZD1222 dose. The receptor source for this set is an adult who received the AZD1222 COVID-19 vaccine.

This sequence joins TRBV12-5 and TRBJ2-2; D is uncertain. CDR1 and CDR2 from the germline V gene are LGHNT and FRNRAP. The CDR3 runs to 13 residues. The V end was cut by 3 bases, the J end by 3 bases, with 5 bases between. The CDR3 reads CASGFPHTGELFF. CDR3 sequence (DNA): TGTGCTAGTGGTTTTCCTCACACCGGGGAGCTGTTTTTT.

The rearrangement uses TRBV18 and TRBJ2-3; TRBD2 aligns across 8 bases. The J segment lost 2 bases and the V segment lost 6 bases, leaving 7 bases of the junction unmatched. Per germline, CDR1 KGHSH and CDR2 LQKENI. The CDR3 length is 15 residues. CDR3 residues: CASSTRGGPTDTQYF. Written as DNA, the CDR3 is TGTGCCAGCTCCACTCGGGGGGGCCCCACAGATACGCAGTATTTT.

The V call is TRBV3-1 (or the pseudogene TRBV3-2), the J call TRBJ1-6; the match to TRBD1 covers 9 bases. The germline V gene encodes CDR1 LGHDT and CDR2 YNNKEL (reference sequence). The V segment lost 4 bases and the J segment 5 bases; nucleotides outside the gene matches: 0. CDR3 length: 14 residues. This CDR3 reads CASSRDRDNSPLHF. In DNA form, the CDR3 reads TGTGCCAGCAGCCGGGACAGGGATAATTCACCCCTCCACTTT.

The V call is TRBV18, the J call TRBJ2-7, with D possibly called TRBD1 or TRBD2 (6 bases each). The CDR3 runs 15 residues. V was clipped by 3 bases and J by 3 bases, with 15 bases between them. Germline loops: CDR1 KGHSH, CDR2 LQKENI. CDR3 in amino acids: CASSPVQGGYYEQYF. CDR3 in DNA: TGTGCCAGCTCACCCGTACAGGGAGGCTACTACGAGCAGTACTTC.

CDR3 in DNA: TGTGCCAGCAGTTTTCTTGGGGCAGACAGCTACACCTTC. Amino acid sequence: CASSFLGADSYTF. The chain combines TRBV27 with TRBJ1-2; D perhaps matches TRBD1 (5 bases). Per germline, CDR1 MNHEY and CDR2 SMNVEV (reference sequence). The CDR3 runs to 13 residues. Between the trimmed V and J ends, which lost 3 bases and 9 bases, there was a span of 14 bases.

This CDR3 reads CASSPRGAGNTIYF. CDR3 coding DNA: TGTGCCAGCAGCCCCCGAGGGGCTGGAAACACCATATATTTT. The chain employs TRBV9 and TRBJ1-3; D possibly corresponds to TRBD1 (5 bases). CDR3 length: 14 residues. V was trimmed by 4 bases and J by 2 bases, leaving 10 bases between them. Germline V gives CDR1 SGDLS, CDR2 YYNGEE.

The rearrangement uses TRBV4-1 and TRBJ2-1; no reliable D call. Per germline, CDR1 MGHRA and CDR2 YSYEKL. Trimming took 1 base from V and 0 from J, leaving 7 bases between them. The CDR3 is 15 residues long. CDR3 DNA: TGCGCCAGCAGCCAAGGGGTTAGCTCCTACAATGAGCAGTTCTTC. Its translation: CASSQGVSSYNEQFF.

The chain links TRBV6-5 to TRBJ2-1, with 11 bases identical to TRBD2. J was trimmed by 7 bases and V by 4 bases; bases with no gene match: 0. The germline V gene encodes CDR1 MNHEY and CDR2 SVGAGI. CDR3 length: 13 amino acids. Written as DNA, the CDR3 is TGTGCCAGCAGTTGGACTAGCGGGAATGAGCAGTTCTTC. The encoded protein is CASSWTSGNEQFF.

CDR3 DNA sequence: TGTGCCAGCAGTTCGGGGGAGCAGTTCTTC. Translating it yields CASSSGEQFF. This chain connects TRBV6-2 or TRBV6-3 to TRBJ2-1, with D possibly being TRBD2 (5 bases). V lost 4 bases and J lost 10, with 5 bases in between. The length of the CDR3 is 10 residues. Germline V gene lookup returns CDR1 MNHEY and CDR2 SVGEGT.

The V call is TRBV14, the J call TRBJ1-4, with a possible D match to TRBD1 (5 bases). Germline V CDR1 and CDR2: SGHDN, FVKESK. The CDR3 has 13 residues. Trimming took off 6 bases at V and 4 bases at J, with 9 bases between the two ends. CDR3 in DNA: TGTGCCAGCAGACAAAGGGGTAATGAAAAACTGTTTTTT. Protein: CASRQRGNEKLFF. Complete variable domain (other parts from reference TRBV14 and TRBJ1-4): EAGVTQFPSHSVIEKGQTVTLRCDPISGHDNLYWYRRVMGKEIKFLLHFVKESKQDESGMPNNRFLAERTGGTYSTLKVQPAELEDSGVYFCASRQRGNEKLFFGSGTQLSVL.

The chain carries TRBV9 and TRBJ2-3; D is unclear. Trimming cost V 2 bases and J 4 bases, with 5 bases left between them. The CDR3 spans 12 residues. The germline V gene has CDR1 SGDLS and CDR2 YYNGEE. In DNA, the CDR3 is TGTGCCAGCAGCGTTGAGCCAGATACGCAGTATTTT. This encodes CASSVEPDTQYF.

This sequence joins TRBV2 and TRBJ2-5, with D perhaps TRBD1 (6 bases). Trimming left V 3 bases short and J 7 bases short, with 21 bases between. The CDR3 is 16 amino acids. CDR1 is SNHLY and CDR2 is FYNNEI in the germline V gene. The CDR3 region has the DNA TGTGCCAGCAGTGAGCAAACTGACAGGTATACCGTGACCCAGTACTTC. Translation: CASSEQTDRYTVTQYF.

The chain employs TRBV11-2 and TRBJ1-3; D possibly corresponds to TRBD1 (6 bases). The V end lost 6 bases, the J end lost 4 bases, and 16 bases lay between the germline ends. The CDR3 spans 15 residues. Germline CDR1 is SGHAT and CDR2 is FQNNGV. The DNA for the CDR3 is TGTGCCAGCAGGGACCGGGACAAAAGAGGAAACACCATATATTTT. Translating gives CASRDRDKRGNTIYF.

The gene calls are TRBV5-1 and TRBJ1-1; a possible D gene is TRBD1 (5 bases). Germline V CDR1 and CDR2: SGHRS, YFSETQ. There are 13 residues in the CDR3. Deletions cut 4 bases from V and 3 bases from J, with 10 bases between. The CDR3 loop is CASSPDSDTEAFF. The CDR3 DNA reads TGCGCCAGCAGCCCAGACAGTGACACTGAAGCTTTCTTT.

This clone appeared a single time. The chain couples TRBV6-4 to TRBJ2-1; D not resolved. Between the trimmed V and J ends, which lost 3 bases and 5 bases, there was a span of 14 bases. The length of the CDR3 is 15 residues. Germline V gene data show CDR1 as MRHNA and CDR2 as SNTAGT. CDR3 loop: CASSEGPTTHNEQFF. The CDR3 bases are TGTGCCAGCAGTGAAGGTCCTACCACCCACAATGAGCAGTTCTTC.

V gene TRBV7-2 combines with J gene TRBJ1-5; no definite D call. V was cut by 5 bases and J by 1 base, with 12 bases left in between. CDR1 is SGHTA, CDR2 FQGNSA, per germline. The CDR3 covers 15 residues. CDR3 in DNA: TGTGCCAGCAGCCCGGGTGGGCTCAGCAATCAGCCCCAGCATTTT. Residues: CASSPGGLSNQPQHF.

This clone has more than one count but fewer than ten. The genes are TRBV2 and TRBJ2-7; D gene ambiguous. The V gene lost 8 bases and the J gene lost 0 bases, with 8 bases spanning the gap. The CDR3 is 12 amino acids. Germline CDR1 is SNHLY and CDR2 is FYNNEI. CDR3 residues: CASADLSYEQYF. CDR3 nucleotide sequence: TGTGCCAGCGCGGACCTCTCCTACGAGCAGTACTTC.

This sequence joins TRBV6-5 and TRBJ2-3, with TRBD1 identical over 7 bases. In germline, CDR1 is MNHEY, CDR2 SVGAGI. V shed 7 bases and J 3 bases; nucleotides not matched to a gene: 7. The CDR3 is 14 residues long. As DNA, the CDR3 is TGTGCCAGCAAACGACAGGGAAGAACAGATACGCAGTATTTT. It encodes CASKRQGRTDTQYF.

The chain combines TRBV4-1 with TRBJ2-1; no definite D call. Between the trimmed V and J ends, which lost 1 base and 8 bases, there was a span of 9 bases. The germline V gene has CDR1 MGHRA and CDR2 YSYEKL. CDR3 length equals 13 residues. In DNA form, the CDR3 reads TGCGCCAGCAGCCAAGTTAGGGCCTATGAGCAGTTCTTC. Amino acid sequence: CASSQVRAYEQFF.